Shown below are 13 T cell receptor beta chains from a single sample sequenced in a study of blood T cell repertoires in COVID-19. Produced via immunoSEQ multiplex PCR; TCRdb's table is partial and in-frame only. This sample has around 180,000 clones, with under 85% found just once. Sequences were obtained from peripheral blood. The receptors shown here come from a human donor in a cohort sampled during active COVID-19.

The rearrangement links TRBV19 to TRBJ1-2; D may be TRBD1 (5 bases). V was pared by 3 bases and J by 4 bases, with 15 bases between. Germline V gene lookup returns CDR1 LNHDA and CDR2 SQIVND (reference sequence). This CDR3 is 15 amino acids long. CDR3 in amino acids: CASSMSRDSPYGYTF. Written as DNA, the CDR3 is TGTGCCAGTAGTATGTCTCGGGACTCGCCCTATGGCTACACCTTC.

The V call is TRBV27, the J call TRBJ2-7; a weak D match, TRBD1 (5 bases). Germline lookup yields CDR1 MNHEY and CDR2 SMNVEV (reference sequence). V lost 5 bases, J lost 4 bases, and 12 bases lay in between. CDR3 length equals 13 residues. CDR3: CASSPFQGYEQYF. The CDR3 DNA follows: TGTGCCAGCAGTCCTTTTCAGGGATACGAGCAGTACTTC.

This chain links TRBV12-3 or TRBV12-4 with TRBJ1-2; D call uncertain. Deletions cut 8 bases from V and 2 bases from J, with 6 bases between. The CDR3 length is 11 residues. The CDR3 nucleotides read TGTGCCAGCGGGCAGAACTATGGCTACACCTTC. Protein product: CASGQNYGYTF.

The chain carries TRBV12-5 and TRBJ2-2; D is possibly TRBD2 (6 bases). Deletions cut 0 bases from V and 1 base from J, with 12 bases between. This CDR3 comprises 17 residues. In germline, CDR1 is LGHNT, CDR2 FRNRAP. The CDR3 DNA reads as TGTGCTAGTGGTTTGGTACGGGGCGGGGTGAACACCGGGGAGCTGTTTTTT. Translating it yields CASGLVRGGVNTGELFF.

This clone occurred a few times. The chain uses TRBV7-9 and TRBJ1-1; D is possibly TRBD1 (5 bases). Trimming shortened V by 5 bases and J by 5 bases, and 18 bases separated the two germline ends. The germline V gene encodes CDR1 SEHNR and CDR2 FQNEAQ (reference sequence). The CDR3 is made up of 15 amino acids. Here the CDR3 reads CASSGETRDKTEAFF. The CDR3 region has the DNA TGTGCCAGCAGCGGAGAGACCAGGGATAAGACTGAAGCTTTCTTT.

The chain couples TRBV5-1 to TRBJ2-2, with D possibly TRBD2 on 6 matching bases. Germline V CDR1 and CDR2: SGHRS, YFSETQ. The CDR3 totals 16 residues. V gave up 7 bases and J gave up 1 base, with 17 bases separating them. This CDR3 is CASRRDAAGNTGELFF. The CDR3 DNA sequence: TGCGCCAGCCGACGGGACGCAGCGGGGAACACCGGGGAGCTGTTTTTT.

The chain links TRBV27 to TRBJ2-1; 16 bases map to TRBD2. J lost 7 bases, V lost 6 bases, and 9 bases had no gene match. There are 17 residues in the CDR3. CDR1 and CDR2 from the germline V gene are MNHEY and SMNVEV (reference sequence). DNA for the CDR3: TGTGCCAGCAGACGAGGTGGGACTAGCGGGGGGGCTAATGAGCAGTTCTTC. As protein: CASRRGGTSGGANEQFF.

V usage is TRBV9 and J usage is TRBJ2-7, with TRBD2 identical over 14 bases. CDR1 is SGDLS, CDR2 YYNGEE, per germline. The CDR3 extends over 15 amino acids. With V trimmed by 4 bases and J by 8 bases, 8 bases remained unmatched. The CDR3 nucleotides read TGTGCCAGCAGCTCGGCCGGGACTAGCGGGGGCCAGCAGTACTTC. It yields the protein CASSSAGTSGGQQYF.

V and J are TRBV2 and TRBJ1-2, with TRBD1 matching 7 bases. This CDR3 comprises 16 residues. Germline values: CDR1 SNHLY, CDR2 FYNNEI. V shed 5 bases and J 8 bases; nucleotides not matched to a gene: 17. DNA of the CDR3: TGTGCCAGCAGTAACCCCTTGGGACAGAAGGTACGGGGCTACACCTTC. Translating gives CASSNPLGQKVRGYTF. Full variable domain (rest looked up from reference TRBV2 and TRBJ1-2): EPEVTQTPSHQVTQMGQEVILRCVPISNHLYFYWYRQILGQKVEFLVSFYNNEISEKSEIFDDQFSVERPDGSNFTLKIRSTKLEDSAMYFCASSNPLGQKVRGYTFGSGTRLTVV.

The genes are TRBV12-3 or TRBV12-4 and TRBJ2-5; 7 bases are shared with TRBD2. V was clipped by 8 bases and J by 5 bases; unmatched bases: 5. This CDR3 is built from 12 residues. DNA for the CDR3: TGTGCCAGCGCCTGGGGGGGGGAGACCCAGTACTTC. This encodes CASAWGGETQYF.

J is TRBJ2-7 and V is TRBV27; TRBD1 agrees at 7 bases. Per the germline V gene, CDR1 is MNHEY and CDR2 is SMNVEV (reference sequence). The J segment lost 5 bases and the V segment lost 5 bases, leaving 6 bases of the junction unmatched. The CDR3 is made up of 13 amino acids. DNA of the CDR3: TGTGCCAGCAGTCCCCGACAGGGTGACGAGCAGTACTTC. Translated, it gives CASSPRQGDEQYF.

The J gene is TRBJ2-3, the V gene TRBV5-8; 7 nucleotides align to TRBD1. Germline V gene lookup returns CDR1 SGHTS and CDR2 YDEGEE. The CDR3 runs 14 residues. Trimming removed 9 bases from V and 0 bases from J; junction bases left unmatched: 7. The DNA of the CDR3 is TGTGCCATCGGGGACAGAACTAGCACAGATACGCAGTATTTT. This codes for CAIGDRTSTDTQYF.

The V and J genes are TRBV5-4 and TRBJ2-3; 13 nucleotides match TRBD2. CDR3 length: 15 residues. V shed 0 bases, J shed 5 bases, and the junction held 0 bases outside the gene matches. Germline loops: CDR1 SGHNT, CDR2 YYREEE (reference sequence). The CDR3 reads CASSLGTSGGDTQYF. CDR3 nucleotide sequence: TGTGCCAGCAGCTTGGGGACTAGCGGGGGAGATACGCAGTATTTT.